The 28 T cell receptor beta chains below come from one sample, sequenced in a study of T cell repertoires in cytomegalovirus infection. From the reads, TCRdb called clonotypes with MiXCR, one entry per CDR3 protein. The sample shows some 110,000 distinct CDR3 sequences, around 10% of them seen only once. Their antigen targets remain unknown. The material sequenced was PBMCs, sequenced either directly or after in vitro stimulation (not recorded which). Receptors originate from a human donor in good health (CMV status not recorded). Some clones in this sample may be carry-over from other donors' samples.

This clonotype was observed at least ten times. CDR3 in DNA: TGTGCCAGCAGCCTCGACAGGCCGGGGGCCTATCAGCCCCAGCATTTT. Its protein product is CASSLDRPGAYQPQHF. The J gene is TRBJ1-5, the V gene TRBV6-1; maybe TRBD1 (6 bases). The V end was cut by 6 bases, the J end by 5 bases, with 20 bases between. CDR3 length: 16 amino acids. The germline V gene has CDR1 MNHNS and CDR2 SASEGT.

Only a few counts were recorded for this clonotype. The genes are TRBV13 and TRBJ2-1, with D uncertain. Germline V gene lookup returns CDR1 PRHDT and CDR2 FYEKMQ (reference sequence). The germline V and J ends were trimmed by 5 bases and 8 bases, with 13 bases remaining between them. The CDR3 has 13 residues. This CDR3 is CASSALGRYEQFF. CDR3 sequence (DNA): TGTGCCAGCAGCGCGCTAGGGCGTTATGAGCAGTTCTTC. Based on the CDR3 plus reference TRBV13 and TRBJ2-1, the full variable domain is AAGVIQSPRHLIKEKRETATLKCYPIPRHDTVYWYQQGPGQDPQFLISFYEKMQSDKGSIPDRFSAQQFSDYHSELNMSSLELGDSALYFCASSALGRYEQFFGPGTRLTVL.

This clonotype was recorded at least ten times. V and J are TRBV7-2 and TRBJ2-7; D call uncertain. Per germline, CDR1 SGHTA and CDR2 FQGNSA. The CDR3 sequence is 12 residues long. The V end lost 5 bases, the J end lost 6 bases, and 11 bases lay between the germline ends. CDR3 bases: TGTGCCAGCAGCCCTTTCGCCGGCGAGCAGTACTTC. Its translation: CASSPFAGEQYF.

This clonotype was detected many times. The rearrangement joins TRBV7-2 to TRBJ1-1; a possible D gene is TRBD1 (5 bases). Trimming removed 2 bases at V and 7 bases at J, with 14 bases between. The CDR3 runs 14 residues. Germline assignment: CDR1 SGHTA and CDR2 FQGNSA. The CDR3 spells CASSLRTRKNEAFF. The CDR3 nucleotides are TGTGCCAGCAGCTTACGGACACGGAAAAATGAAGCTTTCTTT.

This clonotype was observed a few times. The V call is TRBV3-1, the J call TRBJ2-1; 9 bases are a match to TRBD2. Per germline, CDR1 LGHDT and CDR2 YNNKEL (reference sequence). The CDR3 loop spans 17 amino acids. The trim removed 4 bases at V and 9 bases at J, leaving 16 bases unmatched. In nucleotides, the CDR3 is TGTGCCAGCAGCCCCGACCCTTTGGTAGCGGGAGTTATTGAGCAGTTCTTC. This gives the protein CASSPDPLVAGVIEQFF.

This clonotype appeared a few times. The chain recombines TRBV30 with TRBJ1-5; weak D call: TRBD1 (5 bases). Germline values: CDR1 GTSNPN, CDR2 SVGIG (reference sequence). This CDR3 has 13 amino acids. V lost 4 bases and J lost 5, with 12 bases in between. CDR3 residues: CAWKADKYQPQHF. The CDR3, as DNA: TGTGCCTGGAAAGCGGACAAGTATCAGCCCCAGCATTTT.

The sample holds many counts of this clonotype. This chain uses TRBV7-2 with TRBJ2-2; no definite D call. The germline gives CDR1 SGHTA, CDR2 FQGNSA. This CDR3 region has 17 residues. Trimming stripped 1 base from V and 6 bases from J, with 18 bases between. In nucleotides, the CDR3 is TGTGCCAGCAGCTTAGTGGAGACCGAGAGGTTAGCCGGGGAGCTGTTTTTT. Translating gives CASSLVETERLAGELFF.

This chain joins TRBV6-6 and TRBJ1-2, with 9 bases that match TRBD1. Germline values: CDR1 MNHNY, CDR2 SVGAGI (reference sequence). The CDR3 sequence is 15 residues long. V dropped 5 bases and J dropped 4; count of bases not matched to a gene: 8. The DNA of the CDR3 is TGTGCCAGCAGTGCGTCCGGGACAGGGTCCTATGGCTACACCTTC. Its translation: CASSASGTGSYGYTF.

This clonotype was recorded many times. This chain connects TRBV20-1 to TRBJ2-5; no clear D. V dropped 3 bases and J dropped 3 bases, with 11 bases sitting between them. Germline V gives CDR1 DFQATT, CDR2 SNEGSKA (reference sequence). The CDR3 has 13 amino acids. The CDR3 is CSARGTLKETQYF. DNA for the CDR3: TGCAGTGCTAGGGGAACACTTAAAGAGACCCAGTACTTC.

This clonotype was seen repeatedly, ten times or more. The V call is TRBV14, the J call TRBJ2-1, with D unresolved. The CDR3 is 13 residues long. Germline V gives CDR1 SGHDN, CDR2 FVKESK. The V end lost 1 base, the J end lost 8 bases, and 9 bases lay between the germline ends. DNA for the CDR3: TGTGCCAGCAGCCAAGGAATCCGGGATGAGCAGTTCTTC. This encodes CASSQGIRDEQFF.

This clonotype was detected many times. V and J are TRBV19 and TRBJ2-1; TRBD2 matches 9 bases. The germline V gene encodes CDR1 LNHDA and CDR2 SQIVND (reference sequence). J gave up 4 bases and V 0 bases, and 1 base lay outside the gene matches. This CDR3 comprises 15 residues. CDR3 in amino acids: CASSIELAGYNEQFF. The CDR3 bases are TGTGCCAGTAGTATAGAGCTAGCGGGATACAATGAGCAGTTCTTC. The variable domain in full, with the rest retrieved from reference TRBV19 and TRBJ2-1, is DGGITQSPKYLFRKEGQNVTLSCEQNLNHDAMYWYRQDPGQGLRLIYYSQIVNDFQKGDIAEGYSVSREKKESFPLTVTSAQKNPTAFYLCASSIELAGYNEQFFGPGTRLTVL.

At least ten counts were recorded for this clonotype. This chain links TRBV7-2 with TRBJ2-5, with D tentatively TRBD2 (5 bases). The CDR3 covers 13 residues. The V gene lost 6 bases and the J gene lost 5 bases, with 13 bases spanning the gap. CDR1 and CDR2 (germline): SGHTA, FQGNSA. The DNA for the CDR3 is TGTGCCAGCAGGCAAACTAGGTTGGAGACCCAGTACTTC. It translates to CASRQTRLETQYF.

The CDR3 DNA reads TGCAGTGCTATGACAGGGTTGGGAAACACCATATATTTT. The encoded protein is CSAMTGLGNTIYF. The rearrangement joins TRBV20-1 to TRBJ1-3; 7 bases fit TRBD1. Looked up from germline, CDR1 is DFQATT and CDR2 is SNEGSKA (reference sequence). This CDR3 has 13 residues. Trimming cost V 4 bases and J 4 bases; bases outside gene matches: 4.

Many counts were recorded for this clonotype. V gene TRBV6-2 or TRBV6-3 combines with J gene TRBJ2-1, with D perhaps TRBD2 (6 bases). V lost 6 bases and J lost 4, with 16 bases in between. CDR1 is MNHEY and CDR2 is SVGEGT in the germline V gene. This CDR3 comprises 15 residues. CDR3 residues: CASRDTGTPYNEQFF. CDR3 bases: TGTGCCAGCAGAGACACCGGGACTCCTTACAATGAGCAGTTCTTC.

This rearrangement joins TRBV7-2 to TRBJ2-5, with D unresolved. This CDR3 is built from 12 residues. CDR1 and CDR2 (germline): SGHTA, FQGNSA. Between the trimmed V and J ends, which lost 1 base and 6 bases, there was a span of 6 bases. CDR3 in DNA: TGTGCCAGCAGCTTAGTTGGGCAGACCCAGTACTTC. This encodes CASSLVGQTQYF.

This clonotype was counted at least ten times. The CDR3 DNA reads TGTGCCAGCAGTGACAGCCGACTCATCTACAATGAGCAGTTCTTC. Its translation is CASSDSRLIYNEQFF. This chain uses TRBV6-1 with TRBJ2-1; no definite D call. This CDR3 has 15 residues. Germline CDR1 is MNHNS and CDR2 is SASEGT. V lost 3 bases and J 3 bases, leaving 12 bases between the germline ends.

This clonotype was recorded a few times. The rearrangement uses TRBV5-3 and TRBJ2-1; TRBD2 matches at 12 bases. Being an ORF, TRBV5-3 has a function that is uncertain. This CDR3 is 15 amino acids long. The V gene end was trimmed by 8 bases and the J gene end by 7 bases; junction bases not matched to a gene: 10. The CDR3 loop reads CASSPRLAGVNEQFF. CDR3 coding DNA: TGTGCCAGCAGTCCTAGACTAGCGGGAGTAAATGAGCAGTTCTTC.

This clonotype was seen at least ten times. The gene calls are TRBV9 and TRBJ2-1; D is ambiguous. This CDR3 region has 12 residues. V lost 4 bases, J lost 3 bases, and 5 bases lay in between. CDR1 and CDR2 from the germline V gene are SGDLS and YYNGEE. The CDR3: CASSPFYNEQFF. CDR3 in DNA: TGTGCCAGCAGCCCTTTCTACAATGAGCAGTTCTTC.

Only a few counts were recorded for this clonotype. The V gene is TRBV5-6, the J gene TRBJ2-5, with TRBD2 matching 9 bases. The V and J ends lost 3 bases and 6 bases, in that order; junction bases with no gene match: 3. CDR1 is SGHDT, CDR2 YYEEEE, per germline. This CDR3 region has 13 residues. The CDR3 sequence is CASSWTSAKTQYF. CDR3 DNA sequence: TGTGCCAGCAGCTGGACTAGCGCAAAGACCCAGTACTTC.

This clonotype was observed a handful of times. The CDR3 sequence: CASSPRVSNEKLFF. The CDR3 nucleotides are TGTGCCAGCAGTCCCAGGGTATCTAATGAAAAACTGTTTTTT. This sequence joins TRBV28 and TRBJ1-4, with D possibly TRBD1 on 5 matching bases. CDR1 is MDHEN and CDR2 is SYDVKM in the germline V gene. V shed 5 bases and J shed 3 bases, with 10 bases lying between them. The CDR3 consists of 14 residues.

Many counts were recorded for this clonotype. The chain recombines TRBV5-1 with TRBJ2-1; D is perhaps TRBD2 (5 bases). The CDR3 has 16 amino acids. Germline V lookup: CDR1 SGHRS, CDR2 YFSETQ. V was pared by 0 bases and J by 5 bases, with 15 bases between. The CDR3 DNA is TGCGCCAGCAGCTTGGACGGTAGATTGAGGGACAATGAGCAGTTCTTC. Protein: CASSLDGRLRDNEQFF. Full variable domain (remainder filled in from reference TRBV5-1 and TRBJ2-1): KAGVTQTPRYLIKTRGQQVTLSCSPISGHRSVSWYQQTPGQGLQFLFEYFSETQRNKGNFPGRFSGRQFSNSRSEMNVSTLELGDSALYLCASSLDGRLRDNEQFFGPGTRLTVL.

This clonotype turned up a few times. J is TRBJ1-6 and V is TRBV7-2; 9 nucleotides match TRBD1. The CDR3 consists of 15 residues. The ends lost 2 bases at V and 8 bases at J; junction bases unmatched: 4. Per germline, CDR1 SGHTA and CDR2 FQGNSA. Written as DNA, the CDR3 is TGTGCCAGCAGCTTACGGACAGGGGAGGATTCACCCCTCCACTTT. Amino acid sequence: CASSLRTGEDSPLHF.

This clonotype turned up a few times. The chain joins TRBV12-3 or TRBV12-4 to TRBJ1-6; 7 bases map to TRBD1. The V gene end was trimmed by 3 bases and the J gene end by 10 bases; junction bases not matched to a gene: 9. There are 15 residues in the CDR3. The DNA for the CDR3 is TGTGCCAGCAGTTTCGGAACAGGGGCCCCCTCACCCCTCCACTTT. This encodes CASSFGTGAPSPLHF.

This clonotype has at least ten counts. This chain links TRBV7-2 with TRBJ1-3; no reliable D call. Germline assignment: CDR1 SGHTA and CDR2 FQGNSA. There are 16 residues in the CDR3. Trimming removed 5 bases at V and 5 bases at J, with 19 bases between. The CDR3 here is CASSPFREARRNTIYF. The CDR3 DNA reads TGTGCCAGCAGCCCGTTCCGAGAGGCGCGCAGAAACACCATATATTTT.

This clonotype was picked up a small number of times. The chain couples TRBV18 to TRBJ1-2; no reliable D call. V was shortened by 4 bases and J by 4 bases, with 13 bases between the two germline ends. This CDR3 has 14 residues. Germline CDR1 KGHSH, CDR2 LQKENI. CDR3 DNA: TGTGCCAGCTCACGAATGGAGGTGGCCTATGGCTACACCTTC. Protein product: CASSRMEVAYGYTF. Full variable domain (remainder filled in from reference TRBV18 and TRBJ1-2): NAGVMQNPRHLVRRRGQEARLRCSPMKGHSHVYWYRQLPEEGLKFMVYLQKENIIDESGMPKERFSAEFPKEGPSILRIQQVVRGDSAAYFCASSRMEVAYGYTFGSGTRLTVV.

V usage is TRBV29-1 and J usage is TRBJ2-7; D unclear. V shed 3 bases and J shed 2 bases, with 5 bases lying between them. CDR1 and CDR2 from the germline V gene are SQVTM and ANQGSEA. The CDR3 totals 11 residues. The CDR3 region has the DNA TGCAGCGTTGATGACACCTACGAGCAGTACTTC. It codes for CSVDDTYEQYF.

This clonotype was seen at least ten times. This chain joins TRBV25-1 and TRBJ2-3, with D maybe TRBD2 (6 bases). Deletions cut 5 bases from V and 4 bases from J, with 16 bases between. The CDR3 spans 15 residues. The germline gives CDR1 MGHDK, CDR2 SYGVNS. In DNA, the CDR3 is TGTGCCAGCAGTTACGGGCTCCAGCGGGCAGATACGCAGTATTTT. It encodes CASSYGLQRADTQYF.

This clonotype was recorded many times. This sequence joins TRBV11-2 and TRBJ2-7; D is undetermined. V was trimmed by 5 bases and J by 2 bases, leaving 19 bases between them. In germline, CDR1 is SGHAT, CDR2 FQNNGV. The CDR3 totals 16 residues. The DNA for the CDR3 is TGTGCCAGCAGCGCAATGCCGCAGTCTAGAGCCTACGAGCAGTACTTC. This encodes CASSAMPQSRAYEQYF. Combining the CDR3 with reference TRBV11-2 and TRBJ2-7 gives the whole variable domain EAGVAQSPRYKIIEKRQSVAFWCNPISGHATLYWYQQILGQGPKLLIQFQNNGVVDDSQLPKDRFSAERLKGVDSTLKIQPAKLEDSAVYLCASSAMPQSRAYEQYFGPGTRLTVT.